The rows below give T cell receptor beta chains drawn from one sample of a study of control samples from healthy donors and cancer patients. TCRdb's table, derived via immunoSEQ multiplex PCR, lists solely in-frame clones and lacks some. This table holds 150,000 or so clones, 75% to 95% found once. The sample comprised blood. The source of these receptors is a man aged 18-30 years in good health. Each CDR3 is given with its conserved first and last residue. Each record gives: V gene, D gene, J gene, CDR3 protein. D genes are given only for firm matches.

v_gene: TRBV30; d_gene: TRBD1; j_gene: TRBJ1-1; CDR3aa: CAWSVTGDTEAFF
v_gene: TRBV4-1; d_gene: -; j_gene: TRBJ1-2; CDR3aa: CASSLGTGFQNYGYTF
v_gene: TRBV20-1; d_gene: -; j_gene: TRBJ1-4; CDR3aa: CSSVWGEKLFF
v_gene: TRBV3-1/TRBV3-2; d_gene: -; j_gene: TRBJ1-2; CDR3aa: CASSLGGYGYTF
v_gene: TRBV7-6; d_gene: -; j_gene: TRBJ2-4; CDR3aa: CASSRVEGNIQYF
v_gene: TRBV5-3; d_gene: -; j_gene: TRBJ2-7; CDR3aa: CARSLEEQEHEQYF
v_gene: TRBV4-1; d_gene: -; j_gene: TRBJ2-1; CDR3aa: CASSQELYNEQFF
v_gene: TRBV30; d_gene: TRBD1; j_gene: TRBJ1-5; CDR3aa: CAWSLGQGGSPQHF
v_gene: TRBV27; d_gene: TRBD2; j_gene: TRBJ2-1; CDR3aa: CASSPRGGIDEQFF
v_gene: TRBV3-1/TRBV3-2; d_gene: TRBD2; j_gene: TRBJ2-1; CDR3aa: CASSRLAGGPYNEQFF
v_gene: TRBV10-1; d_gene: TRBD1; j_gene: TRBJ2-3; CDR3aa: CASSESRGQGVHADTQYF
v_gene: TRBV29-1; d_gene: TRBD2; j_gene: TRBJ2-7; CDR3aa: CSVAGLAGFNEQYF
v_gene: TRBV24-1; d_gene: -; j_gene: TRBJ1-1; CDR3aa: CATSDLVDSSDTEAFF
v_gene: TRBV5-6; d_gene: TRBD1; j_gene: TRBJ1-5; CDR3aa: CASSLGQGIQPQHF
v_gene: TRBV5-5; d_gene: TRBD1; j_gene: TRBJ2-7; CDR3aa: CASSDGQVRAYEQYF
v_gene: TRBV19; d_gene: -; j_gene: TRBJ2-1; CDR3aa: CASSILLAAYNEQFF
v_gene: TRBV29-1; d_gene: -; j_gene: TRBJ1-1; CDR3aa: CSVLSSGTEAFF
v_gene: TRBV2; d_gene: TRBD1; j_gene: TRBJ1-2; CDR3aa: CASSLDRPYGYTF
v_gene: TRBV7-9; d_gene: -; j_gene: TRBJ1-2; CDR3aa: CASSLVGSFYGYTF
v_gene: TRBV19; d_gene: -; j_gene: TRBJ1-2; CDR3aa: CASSPQAVTVYGYTF
v_gene: TRBV14; d_gene: -; j_gene: TRBJ1-3; CDR3aa: CASSRLSSGNTIYF
v_gene: TRBV5-1; d_gene: TRBD2; j_gene: TRBJ2-1; CDR3aa: CASSLGSGEYNEQFF
v_gene: TRBV10-3; d_gene: -; j_gene: TRBJ1-1; CDR3aa: CAISPKVQELGNTEAFF
v_gene: TRBV6-1; d_gene: -; j_gene: TRBJ2-1; CDR3aa: CASSEDKSGAEHNEQFF
v_gene: TRBV7-2; d_gene: TRBD2; j_gene: TRBJ2-3; CDR3aa: CASSLATSGGPPTDTQYF
v_gene: TRBV5-1; d_gene: -; j_gene: TRBJ2-1; CDR3aa: CASSSGYNEQFF
v_gene: TRBV7-9; d_gene: -; j_gene: TRBJ1-1; CDR3aa: CASSLLNTEAFF
v_gene: TRBV4-2; d_gene: TRBD2; j_gene: TRBJ2-1; CDR3aa: CASSQDFTTSGEQFF
v_gene: TRBV7-9; d_gene: -; j_gene: TRBJ1-1; CDR3aa: CASSGQNTEAFF
v_gene: TRBV13; d_gene: TRBD1; j_gene: TRBJ2-7; CDR3aa: CASSSGAGQGISWSYEQYF
v_gene: TRBV5-1; d_gene: -; j_gene: TRBJ1-2; CDR3aa: CASSSGRGANYGYTF
v_gene: TRBV14; d_gene: -; j_gene: TRBJ2-7; CDR3aa: CASSQGSIYLGQYF
v_gene: TRBV14; d_gene: -; j_gene: TRBJ1-3; CDR3aa: CASSQGNTIYF
v_gene: TRBV13; d_gene: -; j_gene: TRBJ1-2; CDR3aa: CASSLGPGAGYGYTF
v_gene: TRBV11-2; d_gene: -; j_gene: TRBJ1-3; CDR3aa: CASSPVLSGNTIYF
v_gene: TRBV9; d_gene: -; j_gene: TRBJ1-3; CDR3aa: CASSVGNLAGNTIYF
v_gene: TRBV20-1; d_gene: TRBD1; j_gene: TRBJ1-1; CDR3aa: CSASTGGYTEAFF
v_gene: TRBV7-9; d_gene: -; j_gene: TRBJ1-1; CDR3aa: CASSFRGGDTEAFF